This TCR beta chain is drawn from a study of beta chain features in type 1 diabetes. General observations from the study: Patients with Type 1 diabetes showed moderately but significantly shorter TCRB CDR3s in all four CD4+ subsets. In comparison with healthy donors, patients had naive, central memory and Treg TCRB repertoires that appeared more similar.

A word on this clone: Its antigen is not known.

Trimming removed 2 bases from V and 7 bases from J; junction bases left unmatched: 4. Germline CDR1 is SGHTA and CDR2 is FQGTGA. The length of the CDR3 is 14 residues. Expressed TCRB transcripts were sequenced after all isolated RNA was converted to cDNA. Clones were read by immunoSEQ multiplex PCR, and TCRdb kept only the in-frame ones, dropping some. The sample includes about 120,000 clones, roughly 17% of them seen just once. Sequencing used central memory CD4+ T cells from blood. This TCR derives from a young man with type 1 diabetes. The V and J genes are TRBV7-3 and TRBJ2-1, with 8 bases matching TRBD2. The CDR3, as DNA: TGTGCCAGCAGCTTAGGACTAGCCAAAAATGAGCAGTTCTTC. Translating it yields CASSLGLAKNEQFF. Using reference TRBV7-3 and TRBJ2-1 for the parts outside the CDR3, the full variable domain is GAGVSQTPSNKVTEKGKYVELRCDPISGHTALYWYRQSLGQGPEFLIYFQGTGAADDSGLPNDRFFAVRPEGSVSTLKIQRTERGDSAVYLCASSLGLAKNEQFFGPGTRLTVL.